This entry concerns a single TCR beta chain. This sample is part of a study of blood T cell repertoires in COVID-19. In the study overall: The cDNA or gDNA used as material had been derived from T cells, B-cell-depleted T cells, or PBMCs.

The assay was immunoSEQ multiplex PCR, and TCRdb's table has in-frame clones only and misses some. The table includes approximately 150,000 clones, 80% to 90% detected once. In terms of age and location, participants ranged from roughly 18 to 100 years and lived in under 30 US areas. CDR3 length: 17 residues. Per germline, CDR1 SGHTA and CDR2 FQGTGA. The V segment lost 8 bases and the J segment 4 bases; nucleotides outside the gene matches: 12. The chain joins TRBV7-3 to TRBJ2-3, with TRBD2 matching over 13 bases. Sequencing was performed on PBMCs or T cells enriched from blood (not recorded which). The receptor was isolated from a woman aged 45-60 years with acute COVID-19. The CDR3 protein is CASPQPRTSGSADTQYF. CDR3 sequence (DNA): TGTGCCAGCCCCCAACCCCGGACTAGCGGGAGCGCAGATACGCAGTATTTT.